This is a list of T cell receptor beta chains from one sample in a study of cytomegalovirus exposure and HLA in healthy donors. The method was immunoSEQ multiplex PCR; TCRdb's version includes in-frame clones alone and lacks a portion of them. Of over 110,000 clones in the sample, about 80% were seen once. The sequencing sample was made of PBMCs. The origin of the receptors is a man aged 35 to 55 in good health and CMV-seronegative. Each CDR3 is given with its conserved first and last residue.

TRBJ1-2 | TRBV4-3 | CASSRQGQNYGYTF
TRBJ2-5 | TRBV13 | CASSTGLAETQYF
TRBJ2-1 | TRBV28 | CASSLSLGGGTEQFF
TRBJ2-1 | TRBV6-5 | CASSPAGGSYNEQFF
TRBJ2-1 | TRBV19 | CASSMRGAAYNEQFF
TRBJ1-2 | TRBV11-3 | CASSLADRGSGYTF
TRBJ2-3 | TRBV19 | CASSDTTSGGPSDTQYF
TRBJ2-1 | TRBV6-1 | CASDRAGGPYNEQFF
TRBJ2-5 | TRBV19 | CASKDRNQETQYF
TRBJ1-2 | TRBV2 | CASSRRGTGIDGYTF
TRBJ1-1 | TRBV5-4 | CASSPGGLYTEAFF
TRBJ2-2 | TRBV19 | CASDNKGETGELFF
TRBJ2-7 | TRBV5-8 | CASSFLRAVKDF